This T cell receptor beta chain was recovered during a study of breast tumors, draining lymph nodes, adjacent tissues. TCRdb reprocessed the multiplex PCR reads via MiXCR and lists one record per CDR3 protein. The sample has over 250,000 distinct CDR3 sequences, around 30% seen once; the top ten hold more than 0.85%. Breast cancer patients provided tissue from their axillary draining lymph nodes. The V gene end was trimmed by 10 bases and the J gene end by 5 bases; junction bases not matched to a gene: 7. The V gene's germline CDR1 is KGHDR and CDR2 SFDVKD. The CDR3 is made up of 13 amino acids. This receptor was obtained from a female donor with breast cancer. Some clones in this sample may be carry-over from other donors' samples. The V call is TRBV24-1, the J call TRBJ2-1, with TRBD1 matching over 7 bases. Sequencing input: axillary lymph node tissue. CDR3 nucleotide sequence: TGTGCCACAGAAGACAGGGTGAACAATGAGCAGTTCTTC. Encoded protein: CATEDRVNNEQFF.